This T cell receptor (beta chain) was found in a study of blood T cell repertoires in COVID-19. Study details: T cells, B-cell-depleted T cells, or PBMCs supplied cDNA or gDNA.

The length of the CDR3 is 15 residues. Unmatched junction bases numbered 3, after V lost 1 base and J lost 3 bases. Germline CDR1 SGHDN, CDR2 FVKESK. Original processing methods: Reference gene primers were amplified, and this amplification served to estimate nucleated cell counts. Assay used: immunoSEQ multiplex PCR; TCRdb lists only in-frame clones, some missing. V, J and clone size are taken as reported in that table, and D and trimming were inferred from the DNA itself. Among about 180,000 clones, 80% to 90% were seen once, and the ten largest hold roughly 3.5%. The source material was peripheral blood. This chain joins TRBV14 and TRBJ2-7; 10 bases fit TRBD1. This receptor was obtained from a man in his fifties or sixties with acute or convalescent COVID-19. The CDR3, as DNA: TGTGCCAGCAGCCAAGGGACAGGGGGGGTCTACGAGCAGTACTTC. Residues: CASSQGTGGVYEQYF.